This T cell receptor (beta chain) appears in the sequencing data of a study of blood T cell repertoires in COVID-19 (dated by TCRdb to 2018 to 2021). A note on the overall study: Samples covering the acute and convalescent phases of COVID-19 were provided by collaborators in the United States, Italy and Spain. The prospective study material was composed of cDNA or gDNA derived from T cells, B-cell-depleted T cells, or PBMCs. The dataset comprised deeply sampled blood TCRbeta repertoires from subjects exposed to, actively infected with, or recovered from COVID-19. The repertoires were made available in a free public database intended to serve as a resource for research on the immune response to SARS-CoV-2. Samples came from the ongoing ImmuneRACE study (first 160 participants) plus 1,254 subjects from 6 global collaborators. A de-identified subject ID, COVID-19 status, age in years and sex were almost always included in the sample metadata. Where available, HLA class I and class II types were obtained from metadata supplied by the sample provider rather than from assay-based typing.

Enrolling through a virtual design, the prospective study's participants ranged in age from roughly 18 to 90 years and lived across 20 to 30 United States geographic areas. In the prospective study, cohorts were assigned on the basis of participant-reported clinical history obtained from a screening survey and a study questionnaire. Mobile phlebotomists in the prospective study collected whole blood, serum and a nasopharyngeal or oropharyngeal swab from every participant. Participants in the prospective study had the option to provide additional blood draws and questionnaires over an approximately 2-month period. Prospective study blood samples were shipped either frozen or at room temperature before DNA extraction. The immunoSEQ Assay, a bias-controlled multiplex PCR, was used to amplify TCRbeta CDR3 regions from genomic DNA. The study's processing was this. The number of nucleated cells in each sample was estimated by amplification of reference gene primers within the assay. To quantify the absolute abundance of each unique TCRbeta CDR3 rearrangement, sequence reads were collapsed and filtered. For each sample, productive Simpson clonality was calculated as the square root of Simpson's diversity index across productive rearrangements. Held by TCRdb, this immuneACCESS table contains in-frame sequences only and omits some clones. Under half of the omission traces to an unresolved V gene where checked; the cause of the rest is unknown. That table supplies the V and J calls and clone size; D and trimming were determined from the DNA. The sample records some 380,000 clones, over 75% of which are singletons. The ten largest clones take up roughly 1.9% of the sample.

Study-wide conclusions, independent of this receptor: The amount of clinical and demographic metadata varied by source and participant and was provided uncurated.

Trimming at the junction amounts to 5 bases on V and 0 bases on J, and the germline ends lie 5 bases apart. Reading the germline V gene (reference sequence) gives CDR1 GTSNPN and CDR2 SVGIG. Taken from cysteine to phenylalanine, the CDR3 has 12 residues. The sequence is cut down to CDR3 DNA, 36 bases in frame from base 1. To note about this clone: Its antigen is currently not known. Per-base qualities were not stored, and no clone one base away is much larger.

The chain links TRBV30 with TRBJ1-3, with an unclear D gene assignment. Specimen: PBMCs or T cells enriched from blood (not recorded which). This sequence originates from a woman aged 40 to 50 with acute COVID-19. The CDR3 amino acid sequence is: CAWGSSGNTIYF. The sequenced DNA: TGTGCCTGGGGTAGCTCTGGAAACACCATATATTTT.